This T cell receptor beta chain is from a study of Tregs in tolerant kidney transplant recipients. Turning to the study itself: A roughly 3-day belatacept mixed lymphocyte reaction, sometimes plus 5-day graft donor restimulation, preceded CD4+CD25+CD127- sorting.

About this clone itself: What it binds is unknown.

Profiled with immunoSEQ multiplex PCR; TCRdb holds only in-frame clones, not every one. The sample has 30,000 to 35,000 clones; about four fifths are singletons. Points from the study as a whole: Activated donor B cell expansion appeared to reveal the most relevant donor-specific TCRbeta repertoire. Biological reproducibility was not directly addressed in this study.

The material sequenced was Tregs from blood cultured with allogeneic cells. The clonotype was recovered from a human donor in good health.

CDR3 bases: TGTGCCAGCAGCTTAGTGCCGGGCCGTGAGCAGTTCTTC. It translates to CASSLVPGREQFF. This chain links TRBV7-2 with TRBJ2-1, with D unclear. This CDR3 has 13 residues. Trimming shortened V by 1 base and J by 9 bases, and 10 bases separated the two germline ends. From germline, CDR1 is SGHTA and CDR2 FQGNSA.